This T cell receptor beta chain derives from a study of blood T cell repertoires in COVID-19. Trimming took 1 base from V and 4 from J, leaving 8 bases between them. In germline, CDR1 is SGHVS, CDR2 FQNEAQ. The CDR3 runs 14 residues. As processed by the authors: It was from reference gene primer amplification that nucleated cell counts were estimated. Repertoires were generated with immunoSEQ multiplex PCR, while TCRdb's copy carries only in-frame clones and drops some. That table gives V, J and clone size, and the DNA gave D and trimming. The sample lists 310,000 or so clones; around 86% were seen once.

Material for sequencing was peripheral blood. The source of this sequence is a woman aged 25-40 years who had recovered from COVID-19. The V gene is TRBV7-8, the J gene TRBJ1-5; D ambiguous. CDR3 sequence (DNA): TGTGCCAGCAGCTTAGGGTACTTGAATCAGCCCCAGCATTTT. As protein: CASSLGYLNQPQHF.